The clone carrying this TCR beta chain has a count of ten or more. No antigen is known for it. TCRdb re-derived calls from the 5' RACE reads in MiXCR, one entry per CDR3 protein. This sample has hundreds of thousands of distinct CDR3 sequences, with approximately 6.1% found just once. The record originates from a study of identical twins. General study results and limits: There was more out-of-frame TCR alpha sharing in monozygotic twins than models estimated. Within beta out-of-frame sequences, the excess sharing observed between twins was weaker. With abundant cord blood beta clonotypes, insertions were fewer; memory repertoires showed no such pattern.

No donor was unhealthy or non-Caucasian. Trimming cost V 4 bases and J 5 bases; bases outside gene matches: 5. CDR1 is SGDLS and CDR2 is YYNGEE in the germline V gene. The CDR3 consists of 15 residues. The V gene is TRBV9, the J gene TRBJ2-3; 12 nucleotides line up with TRBD1. The clonotype was recovered from a man aged 18-30 years in good health. Sequenced: naive T cells sorted from blood. Here the CDR3 reads CASSLGQGAGDTQYF. Here the CDR3 DNA reads TGTGCCAGCAGCCTGGGACAGGGGGCAGGAGATACGCAGTATTTT.